What follows are 10 T cell receptor beta chains derived from one specimen sequenced in a study of blood T cell repertoires in COVID-19. TCRdb's table, derived via immunoSEQ multiplex PCR, lists solely in-frame clones and lacks some. The sample consists of approximately 100,000 clones, about 80% of them appearing once. Specimen: peripheral blood. The source is a woman aged 60-75 years with acute or convalescent COVID-19.

This clone turned up a few times. Within the sample, other DNA sequences also encode this same CDR3. The rearrangement joins TRBV29-1 to TRBJ1-3; D is ambiguous. V shed 3 bases and J shed 4 bases, with 4 bases lying between them. Germline lookup yields CDR1 SQVTM and CDR2 ANQGSEA. This CDR3 has 11 residues. CDR3 DNA: TGCAGCGTTGAGAGGGGAAACACCATATATTTT. It encodes CSVERGNTIYF.

The chain uses TRBV18 and TRBJ1-2; no reliable D call. V lost 3 bases to trimming and J lost 0 bases, with 8 bases between them. This CDR3 has 14 residues. Germline CDR1 is KGHSH and CDR2 is LQKENI. CDR3 in DNA: TGTGCCAGCTCACCTCCCTCTCCTAACTATGGCTACACCTTC. It translates to CASSPPSPNYGYTF.

This clone was detected a few times. The V gene is TRBV27, the J gene TRBJ1-3, with 7 bases fitting TRBD1. Germline values: CDR1 MNHEY, CDR2 SMNVEV (reference sequence). Trimming took 6 bases from V and 0 from J; bases not matched to a gene: 11. CDR3 length: 17 residues. The CDR3 loop reads CASRPGQTLSSGNTIYF. CDR3 coding DNA: TGTGCCAGCAGGCCGGGACAGACCCTGAGCTCTGGAAACACCATATATTTT.

V is TRBV29-1 and J is TRBJ1-2, with 8 bases lining up with TRBD1. J gave up 7 bases and V 2 bases, and 15 bases lay outside the gene matches. Germline CDR1 and CDR2: SQVTM and ANQGSEA. The CDR3 has 16 residues. Here the CDR3 reads CSVEIGSGGGSVGYTF. CDR3 DNA: TGCAGCGTTGAAATCGGTTCAGGGGGCGGATCAGTTGGCTACACCTTC. The full variable domain, completed using reference TRBV29-1 and TRBJ1-2, is SAVISQKPSRDICQRGTSLTIQCQVDSQVTMMFWYRQQPGQSLTLIATANQGSEATYESGFVIDKFPISRPNLTFSTLTVSNMSPEDSSIYLCSVEIGSGGGSVGYTFGSGTRLTVV.

The chain joins TRBV29-1 to TRBJ2-3; the match to TRBD2 covers 12 bases. Germline V gene lookup returns CDR1 SQVTM and CDR2 ANQGSEA. J lost 3 bases, V lost 4 bases, and 8 bases had no gene match. CDR3 size: 16 residues. The CDR3 nucleotides are TGCAGCGTTGCCCCATGGACTAGCGGGAAGACAGATACGCAGTATTTT. This translates into CSVAPWTSGKTDTQYF.

The chain employs TRBV11-2 and TRBJ1-3, with TRBD1 matching over 10 bases. Germline loops: CDR1 SGHAT, CDR2 FQNNGV. V trimming: 4 bases; J trimming: 4 bases; junction bases outside the gene matches: 4. The CDR3 is made up of 15 amino acids. The CDR3 nucleotides read TGTGCCAGCAGCTCGGGACAGGGGACGGGAAACACCATATATTTT. Translating gives CASSSGQGTGNTIYF.

This clone was counted a single time. The chain combines TRBV27 with TRBJ2-5, with 12 bases identical to TRBD1. CDR1 is MNHEY and CDR2 is SMNVEV in the germline V gene (reference sequence). Unmatched junction bases numbered 16, after V lost 6 bases and J lost 5 bases. This CDR3 has 18 residues. CDR3 nucleotide sequence: TGTGCCAGCAGAAACGAAAAGGGGGACAGGGGGCCAACGGAGACCCAGTACTTC. Translation gives CASRNEKGDRGPTETQYF.

The J gene is TRBJ1-2, the V gene TRBV6-5; D possibly corresponds to TRBD1 (5 bases). Deletions cut 5 bases from V and 7 bases from J, with 17 bases between. CDR3 length: 14 residues. The germline CDR1 and CDR2 sequences are MNHEY and SVGAGI. CDR3 loop: CASSPWVGGAGYTF. The CDR3 DNA reads as TGTGCCAGCAGTCCCTGGGTGGGTGGGGCTGGCTACACCTTC.

As concerns this clone: At one end, the junction sequence differs from germline, possibly due to a read error. The rearrangement links TRBV11-2 to TRBJ2-1, with D tentatively TRBD1 (6 bases). Germline assignment: CDR1 SGHAT and CDR2 FQNNGV. The length of the CDR3 is 13 residues. CDR3 in DNA: TGTGCCAGCAGCCTAGACAGGTCCAATGAGCAGTTCTTC. This encodes CASSLDRSNEQFF.

The chain combines TRBV30 with TRBJ2-1, with a tentative D call TRBD2 (5 bases). Per the germline V gene, CDR1 is GTSNPN and CDR2 is SVGIG (reference sequence). The V and J ends lost 0 bases and 7 bases respectively, with 16 bases between them. This CDR3 contains 15 residues. CDR3 amino acids: CAWSVGLGVGNEQFF. DNA for the CDR3: TGTGCCTGGAGTGTAGGACTCGGGGTTGGGAATGAGCAGTTCTTC.